A selection of T cell receptor beta chains follows, all from one sample in a study of blood T cell repertoires in COVID-19. The method was immunoSEQ multiplex PCR; TCRdb's version includes in-frame clones alone and lacks a portion of them. The sample lists roughly 200,000 clones; roughly 80% were seen once. The source material was peripheral blood. These receptors originate from a woman older than 75 with acute or convalescent COVID-19. The CDR3 runs from the conserved cysteine through the conserved F or W. Fields, in order: clone size, V gene, D gene, J gene, CDR3 DNA, CDR3 protein. D genes are given only for firm matches. Clone size appears in some rows only: once, few, many, or a class for an expanded clone.

abundance: -
v_gene: TRBV3-1/TRBV3-2
d_gene: TRBD1
j_gene: TRBJ1-1
CDR3nt: TGTGCCAGCAGCCAAGGACAGGGGAACACTGAAGCTTTCTTT
CDR3aa: CASSQGQGNTEAFF

abundance: few
v_gene: TRBV7-9
d_gene: TRBD1
j_gene: TRBJ2-2
CDR3nt: TGTGCCAGCAGCCCCTCACGACAGGGGTGGGCCGGGGAGCTGTTTTTT
CDR3aa: CASSPSRQGWAGELFF

abundance: -
v_gene: TRBV6-4
d_gene: -
j_gene: TRBJ1-1
CDR3nt: TGTGCCAGCAGTCAGGGGCTGAACACTGAAGCTTTCTTT
CDR3aa: CASSQGLNTEAFF

abundance: once
v_gene: TRBV2
d_gene: -
j_gene: TRBJ2-1
CDR3nt: TGTGCCAGCAGTGAAGCGATACTGCCCTACAATGAGCAGTTCTTC
CDR3aa: CASSEAILPYNEQFF

abundance: -
v_gene: TRBV14
d_gene: -
j_gene: TRBJ1-2
CDR3nt: TGTGCCAGCAGCCAAAGCAGGGTTGGCTACACCTTC
CDR3aa: CASSQSRVGYTF

abundance: -
v_gene: TRBV25-1
d_gene: TRBD1
j_gene: TRBJ1-1
CDR3nt: TGTGCCAGCGGCTACAGGGGACGAGCTTTCTTT
CDR3aa: CASGYRGRAFF

abundance: -
v_gene: TRBV18
d_gene: -
j_gene: TRBJ2-3
CDR3nt: TGTGCCAGCTCACCTCCCTCCCGCACAGATACGCAGTATTTT
CDR3aa: CASSPPSRTDTQYF

abundance: -
v_gene: TRBV29-1
d_gene: -
j_gene: TRBJ1-5
CDR3nt: TGCAGCGTCCGGGCAGGGAATCAGCCCCAGCATTTT
CDR3aa: CSVRAGNQPQHF

abundance: -
v_gene: TRBV5-1
d_gene: TRBD2
j_gene: TRBJ2-5
CDR3nt: TGCGCCAGCAGCTTGGCCCAGGTAGCGGGCGGGAGAGAGACCCAGTACTTC
CDR3aa: CASSLAQVAGGRETQYF

abundance: -
v_gene: TRBV9
d_gene: TRBD2
j_gene: TRBJ2-1
CDR3nt: TGTGCCAGCAGCGTAGGGACTAGCGGGATGAATGAGCAGTTCTTC
CDR3aa: CASSVGTSGMNEQFF

abundance: -
v_gene: TRBV2
d_gene: TRBD1
j_gene: TRBJ1-6
CDR3nt: TGTGCCAGCAGTAGACAGGGGGCGAATTCACCCCTCCACTTT
CDR3aa: CASSRQGANSPLHF

abundance: -
v_gene: TRBV2
d_gene: -
j_gene: TRBJ1-5
CDR3nt: TGTGCCAGCAGTGAAAGAGGCTTGGGGCGCCAGCCCCAGCATTTT
CDR3aa: CASSERGLGRQPQHF

abundance: -
v_gene: TRBV30
d_gene: -
j_gene: TRBJ2-7
CDR3nt: TGTGCCTGGAGTGTACCGGGAAGGACCTACGAGCAGTACTTC
CDR3aa: CAWSVPGRTYEQYF

abundance: -
v_gene: TRBV11-2
d_gene: TRBD1
j_gene: TRBJ2-5
CDR3nt: TGTGCCAGCAGCCGGACCGGGACAGGGGTCTTACAAGAGACCCAGTACTTC
CDR3aa: CASSRTGTGVLQETQYF

abundance: -
v_gene: TRBV9
d_gene: -
j_gene: TRBJ2-5
CDR3nt: TGTGCCAGCAGCGTAGCTGCAGGGGGGCAAGAGACCCAGTACTTC
CDR3aa: CASSVAAGGQETQYF

abundance: -
v_gene: TRBV19
d_gene: TRBD1
j_gene: TRBJ1-5
CDR3nt: TGTGCCACCGCTCGGGGACAGATTTATCAGCCCCAGCATTTT
CDR3aa: CATARGQIYQPQHF

abundance: -
v_gene: TRBV29-1
d_gene: -
j_gene: TRBJ1-4
CDR3nt: TGCAGCTTCCGACAGACCGCTAATTGGGTTGAAAAACTGTTTTTT
CDR3aa: CSFRQTANWVEKLFF

abundance: once
v_gene: TRBV10-1
d_gene: -
j_gene: TRBJ1-5
CDR3nt: TGCGCCAGCAGTGATACAAGACAGCCCCAGCATTTT
CDR3aa: CASSDTRQPQHF

abundance: -
v_gene: TRBV18
d_gene: TRBD1
j_gene: TRBJ2-6
CDR3nt: TGTGCCAGCTCGCCCAGGGGGACTGGGGCCAACGTCCTGACTTTC
CDR3aa: CASSPRGTGANVLTF

abundance: few
v_gene: TRBV3-1/TRBV3-2
d_gene: TRBD1
j_gene: TRBJ2-2
CDR3nt: TGTGCCAGCAGCCAACGGGGCAGGGGGCGTGACACCGGGGAGCTGTTTTTT
CDR3aa: CASSQRGRGRDTGELFF

abundance: -
v_gene: TRBV11-3
d_gene: -
j_gene: TRBJ2-7
CDR3nt: TGTGCCAGCAGCTTAGGGTCAGGCACAACCTACGAGCAGTACTTC
CDR3aa: CASSLGSGTTYEQYF

abundance: -
v_gene: TRBV2
d_gene: TRBD2
j_gene: TRBJ2-5
CDR3nt: TGTGCCAGCGGCCCGACTAGCGGGGGGCAGACCCAGTACTTC
CDR3aa: CASGPTSGGQTQYF

abundance: -
v_gene: TRBV5-4
d_gene: TRBD2
j_gene: TRBJ2-1
CDR3nt: TGTGCCAGCAGCTTCCGACTAGCCCAGTACAATGAGCAGTTCTTC
CDR3aa: CASSFRLAQYNEQFF

abundance: many
v_gene: TRBV27
d_gene: -
j_gene: TRBJ2-7
CDR3nt: TGTGCCAGCTTTTCGAGCTCCTACGAGCAGTACTTC
CDR3aa: CASFSSSYEQYF

abundance: once
v_gene: TRBV7-8
d_gene: -
j_gene: TRBJ2-7
CDR3nt: TGTGCCAGCAGCTCCGTATACGAGCAGTACTTC
CDR3aa: CASSSVYEQYF